The 10 T cell receptor beta chains listed next were all sequenced from one sample in a study of cytomegalovirus exposure and HLA in healthy donors. Researchers ran the PCR with 60 Vbeta and 13 Jbeta primers. Here immunoSEQ multiplex PCR was the method, and the copy in TCRdb shows in-frame clones only, minus some. Seen here are approximately 180,000 clones, about four fifths observed once, and the top ten hold more than 1.5%. Sequencing was done on a sample of PBMCs. All receptors derive from a woman aged 50 to 65 in good health and CMV-seronegative.

The chain has TRBV7-9 and TRBJ1-4; D might be TRBD1 (6 bases). Per the germline V gene, CDR1 is SEHNR and CDR2 is FQNEAQ (reference sequence). Trimming cost V 5 bases and J 4 bases, with 11 bases left between them. The CDR3 spans 14 residues. Written as DNA, the CDR3 is TGTGCCAGCAGCATACAGGGTATTAATGAAAAACTGTTTTTT. It translates to CASSIQGINEKLFF.

This chain uses TRBV9 with TRBJ1-3; 8 nucleotides agree with TRBD1. Germline V gene sequence: CDR1 SGDLS, CDR2 YYNGEE. Germline trimming cut 2 bases from V and 4 bases from J; bases unmatched to any gene: 11. The CDR3 has 17 amino acids. The CDR3 sequence: CASSVRTGPGIGNTIYF. CDR3 DNA: TGTGCCAGCAGCGTTAGGACAGGGCCGGGGATCGGAAACACCATATATTTT. Complete variable domain (other parts from reference TRBV9 and TRBJ1-3): DSGVTQTPKHLITATGQRVTLRCSPRSGDLSVYWYQQSLDQGLQFLIQYYNGEERAKGNILERFSAQQFPDLHSELNLSSLELGDSALYFCASSVRTGPGIGNTIYFGEGSWLTVV.

This clone has only one observation. The genes are TRBV6-1 and TRBJ1-2; D remains unclear. The germline V gene encodes CDR1 MNHNS and CDR2 SASEGT. The V end was cut by 3 bases, the J end by 4 bases, with 9 bases between. The CDR3 is made up of 13 amino acids. The CDR3 bases are TGTGCCAGCAGTGAGCTGGCCGTCTATGGCTACACCTTC. This translates into CASSELAVYGYTF.

This clone was detected only a few times. This chain links TRBV7-2 with TRBJ1-2, with D uncertain. Germline CDR1 reads SGHTA; CDR2 reads FQGNSA. V was trimmed by 5 bases and J by 5 bases, leaving 12 bases between them. There are 13 residues in the CDR3. The DNA for the CDR3 is TGTGCCAGCAGCCTACTCCGGGGTTATGGCTACACCTTC. This codes for CASSLLRGYGYTF.

The genes are TRBV29-1 and TRBJ1-2, with 8 nucleotides matching TRBD1. The CDR3 runs 14 residues. V trimming: 5 bases; J trimming: 7 bases; junction bases outside the gene matches: 12. From germline, CDR1 is SQVTM and CDR2 ANQGSEA. This chain's CDR3 is CSVLDTGGYIGYTF. The CDR3 region has the DNA TGCAGCGTTCTCGATACAGGGGGGTATATTGGCTACACCTTC.

This clone was picked up a small number of times. The chain has TRBV4-1 and TRBJ2-5, with 9 bases matching TRBD2. The CDR3 covers 16 residues. J lost 1 base, V lost 1 base, and 4 bases had no gene match. In germline, CDR1 is MGHRA, CDR2 YSYEKL. DNA of the CDR3: TGCGCCAGCAGCCAAGCCAGCGGGAGGCTCCAAGAGACCCAGTACTTC. As protein: CASSQASGRLQETQYF.

The chain combines TRBV11-2 with TRBJ2-1, with D tentatively TRBD2 (5 bases). CDR3 length: 13 residues. Germline loops: CDR1 SGHAT, CDR2 FQNNGV. Trimming pared 1 base from V and 10 bases from J, leaving 11 bases between. The CDR3 is CASSLAARGEQFF. The CDR3 DNA reads TGTGCCAGCAGCTTAGCGGCCCGCGGGGAGCAGTTCTTC.

This clone was observed a few times. The chain joins TRBV5-8 to TRBJ1-1, with D possibly being TRBD1 (5 bases). This CDR3 comprises 14 residues. In germline, CDR1 is SGHTS, CDR2 YDEGEE. Trimming pared 5 bases from V and 0 bases from J, leaving 11 bases between. The CDR3 bases are TGTGCCAGCAGTTGGAACAGGATGAACACTGAAGCTTTCTTT. Encoded protein: CASSWNRMNTEAFF.

CDR3 in amino acids: CASSLDGGPGNIQYF. In DNA form, the CDR3 reads TGTGCCAGCAGCTTAGATGGAGGGCCGGGAAACATTCAGTACTTC. The rearrangement links TRBV7-2 to TRBJ2-4; possible D gene TRBD2, 6 bases. V lost 1 base to trimming and J lost 6 bases, with 13 bases between them. Germline values: CDR1 SGHTA, CDR2 FQGNSA. There are 15 residues in the CDR3.

The CDR3 loop is CASSQGYTEAFF. Written as DNA, the CDR3 is TGTGCCAGCAGTCAGGGGTACACTGAAGCTTTCTTT. This chain connects TRBV6-1 to TRBJ1-1; perhaps TRBD1 as D (6 bases). V lost 5 bases to trimming and J lost 3 bases, with 7 bases between them. The CDR3 covers 12 residues. From germline, CDR1 is MNHNS and CDR2 SASEGT.